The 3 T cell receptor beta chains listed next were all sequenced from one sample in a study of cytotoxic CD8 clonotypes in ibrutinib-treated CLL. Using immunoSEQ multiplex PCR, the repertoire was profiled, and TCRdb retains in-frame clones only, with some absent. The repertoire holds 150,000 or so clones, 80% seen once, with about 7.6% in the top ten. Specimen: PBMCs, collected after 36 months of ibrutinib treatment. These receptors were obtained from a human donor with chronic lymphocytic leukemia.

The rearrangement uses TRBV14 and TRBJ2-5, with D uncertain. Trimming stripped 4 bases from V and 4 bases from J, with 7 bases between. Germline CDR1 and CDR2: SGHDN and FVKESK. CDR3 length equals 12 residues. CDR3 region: CASSLDGETQYF. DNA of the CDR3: TGTGCCAGCAGCCTGGATGGAGAGACCCAGTACTTC.

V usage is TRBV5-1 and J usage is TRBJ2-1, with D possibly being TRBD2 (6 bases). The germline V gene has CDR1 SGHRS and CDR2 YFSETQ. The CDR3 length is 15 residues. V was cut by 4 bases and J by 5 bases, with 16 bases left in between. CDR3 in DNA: TGCGCCAGCAGCATAAGTCCGGGAGTCAACAATGAGCAGTTCTTC. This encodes CASSISPGVNNEQFF.

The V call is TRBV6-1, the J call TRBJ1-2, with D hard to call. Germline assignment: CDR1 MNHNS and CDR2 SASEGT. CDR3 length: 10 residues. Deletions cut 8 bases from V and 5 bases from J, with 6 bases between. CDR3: CASLGYGYTF. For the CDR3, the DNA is TGTGCCAGCTTGGGGTATGGCTACACCTTC.